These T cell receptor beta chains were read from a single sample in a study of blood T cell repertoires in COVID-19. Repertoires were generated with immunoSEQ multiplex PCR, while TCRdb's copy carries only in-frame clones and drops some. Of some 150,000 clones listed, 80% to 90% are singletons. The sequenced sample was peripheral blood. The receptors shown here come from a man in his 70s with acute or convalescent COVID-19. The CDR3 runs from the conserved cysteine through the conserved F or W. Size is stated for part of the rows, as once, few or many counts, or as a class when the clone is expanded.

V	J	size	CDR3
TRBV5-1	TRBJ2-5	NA	CASSLVASGRETQYF
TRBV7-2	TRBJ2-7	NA	CASSQRAGQGDEQYF
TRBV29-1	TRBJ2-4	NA	CSVSQLVGDIQYF
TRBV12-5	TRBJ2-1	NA	CASGFGLAVGVSYNEQFF
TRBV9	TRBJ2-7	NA	CASSETGTGAGEQYF
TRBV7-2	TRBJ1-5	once	CAGPTGRSGNQPQHF
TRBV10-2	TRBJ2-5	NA	CASSEMEGGETQYF
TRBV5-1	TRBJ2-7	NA	CASSLQGVSGEQYF
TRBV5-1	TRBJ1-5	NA	CASSAGTDNQPQHF
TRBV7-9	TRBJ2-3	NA	CATLASGDTQYF
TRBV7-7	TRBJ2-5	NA	CASSSGQGAWETQYF
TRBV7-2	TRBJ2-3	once	CASSLTGALPDTQYF
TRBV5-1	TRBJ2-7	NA	CASSPRQGGFYEQYF
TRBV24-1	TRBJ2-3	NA	CATSDLVLAGEDTQYF
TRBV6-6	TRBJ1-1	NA	CASSYSGASEAFF
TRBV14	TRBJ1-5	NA	CASSQDLAGGWNQPQHF
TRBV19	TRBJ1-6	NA	CASTLGRQGRSPLHF
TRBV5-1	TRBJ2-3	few	CASSSTSGFRGDTQYF
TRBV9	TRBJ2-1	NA	CASSVGASGNEQFF
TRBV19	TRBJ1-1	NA	CASTWDSLNTEAFF
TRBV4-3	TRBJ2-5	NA	CASSQDDRGWQETQYF
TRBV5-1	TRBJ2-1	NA	CASSPGLAGGRDEQFF
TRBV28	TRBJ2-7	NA	CASSLGTGFREQYF
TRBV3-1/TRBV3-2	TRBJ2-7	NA	CASSHYLAGRYEQYF
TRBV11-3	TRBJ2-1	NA	CASSLGGSAYNEQFF
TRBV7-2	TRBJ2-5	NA	CASSRDRVWETQYF
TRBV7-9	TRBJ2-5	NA	CASSQGVQETQYF
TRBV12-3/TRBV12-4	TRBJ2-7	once	CASRQGPWYEQYF
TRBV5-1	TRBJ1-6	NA	CASSSGTGLIGSPLHF
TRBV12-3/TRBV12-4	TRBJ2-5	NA	CASSLGRETQYF
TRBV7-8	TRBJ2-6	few	CASSLGWPGSSGANVLTF
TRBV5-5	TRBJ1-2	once	CASSLAPGSYGYTF
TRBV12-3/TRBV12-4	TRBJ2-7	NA	CASSRTSGYEQYF
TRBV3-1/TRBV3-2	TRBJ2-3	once	CASSQHRVRGADTQYF
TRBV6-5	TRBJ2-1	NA	CASLAGPYNEQFF
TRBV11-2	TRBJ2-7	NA	CASSRDSTGYEQYF
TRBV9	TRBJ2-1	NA	CASSVEGQAYNEQFF
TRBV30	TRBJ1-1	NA	CAWSGEMNTEAFF
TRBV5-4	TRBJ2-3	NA	CASSSGLAGPADTQYF
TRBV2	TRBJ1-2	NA	CASSEFGGADGYTF
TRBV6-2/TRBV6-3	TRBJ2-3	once	CASSYGGGSSTDTQYF
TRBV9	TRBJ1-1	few	CASSPMTVTEAFF
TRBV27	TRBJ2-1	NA	CASSFGGYRSYNEQFF
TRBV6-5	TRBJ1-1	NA	CASSQGGYTEAFF
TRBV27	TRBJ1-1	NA	CASGTGLEAFF
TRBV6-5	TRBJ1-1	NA	CASSSRTGARGTEAFF
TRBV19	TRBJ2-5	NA	CASSMFQSMNSQETQYF
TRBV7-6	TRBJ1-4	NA	CASSLRLSLGEKLFF
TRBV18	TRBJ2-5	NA	CASSPVTGLQETQYF
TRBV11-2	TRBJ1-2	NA	CASSSRQGERDGYTF
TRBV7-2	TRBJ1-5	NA	CASSSSSNQPQHF
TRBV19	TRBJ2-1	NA	CASSITAVSSYNEQFF
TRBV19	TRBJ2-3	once	CASSMGGRTDTQYF
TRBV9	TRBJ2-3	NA	CASSETSGRLDTQYF
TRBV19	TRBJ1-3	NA	CASSPSTGTLSGNTIYF
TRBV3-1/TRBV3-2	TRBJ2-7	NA	CASSPPGLASSYEQYF
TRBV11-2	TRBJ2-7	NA	CASSLDLERNYEQYF